The T cell receptor beta chain under discussion was sequenced for a study (dated by TCRdb to the mid-2010s). Preparation of the library involved RT-PCR. Sequenced using an Illumina MiSeq. TCRdb applied fastp at Q25 and MiXCR to the public reads, then kept only in-frame beta chains. CDR3 protein sequences are deduplicated, and each keeps its most common genes and DNA. Counted in this sample were hundreds of thousands of distinct CDR3 sequences; approximately 14% of them appeared once. 3.6% of the sample comes from the top ten. Taken from the germline V gene (reference sequence), the CDR1 and CDR2 loops are DFQATT and SNEGSKA. Reading from cysteine to phenylalanine, the CDR3 counts 15 amino acids. Only CDR3 DNA remains: 45 bases, in frame from the first base. The germline V end is reduced by 5 bases and the J end by 5 bases; junction bases left unmatched: 12. This clonotype was seen a few times. The specificity of this receptor is unknown. Qualities for individual bases were not recorded, and no much larger clone is one base off.

The chain joins TRBV20-1 to TRBJ2-5; 9 bases in the middle match TRBD2. The clonotype was recovered from a female donor in good health, serving as a healthy control. The sequencing sample was made of memory CD4+ T cells from blood. The sequenced DNA is TGCAGTGCTTTAGACGGCGGGAGGGCTCAGGAGACCCAGTACTTC. This yields the protein CSALDGGRAQETQYF.